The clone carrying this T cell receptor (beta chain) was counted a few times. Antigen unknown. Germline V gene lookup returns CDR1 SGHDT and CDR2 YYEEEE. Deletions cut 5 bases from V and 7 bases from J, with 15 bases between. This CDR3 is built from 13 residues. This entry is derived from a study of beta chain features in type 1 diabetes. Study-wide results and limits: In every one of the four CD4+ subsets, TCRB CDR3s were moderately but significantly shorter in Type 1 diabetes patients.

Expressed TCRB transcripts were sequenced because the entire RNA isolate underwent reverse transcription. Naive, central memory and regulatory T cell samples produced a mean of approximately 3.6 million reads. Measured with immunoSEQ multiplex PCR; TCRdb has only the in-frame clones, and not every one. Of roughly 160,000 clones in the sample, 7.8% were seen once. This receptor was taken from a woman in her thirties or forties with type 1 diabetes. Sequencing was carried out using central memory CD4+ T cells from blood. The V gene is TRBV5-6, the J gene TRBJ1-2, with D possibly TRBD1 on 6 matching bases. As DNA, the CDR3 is TGTGCCAGCAGACCCAACAGGGTTGGTGGCTACACCTTC. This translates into CASRPNRVGGYTF.